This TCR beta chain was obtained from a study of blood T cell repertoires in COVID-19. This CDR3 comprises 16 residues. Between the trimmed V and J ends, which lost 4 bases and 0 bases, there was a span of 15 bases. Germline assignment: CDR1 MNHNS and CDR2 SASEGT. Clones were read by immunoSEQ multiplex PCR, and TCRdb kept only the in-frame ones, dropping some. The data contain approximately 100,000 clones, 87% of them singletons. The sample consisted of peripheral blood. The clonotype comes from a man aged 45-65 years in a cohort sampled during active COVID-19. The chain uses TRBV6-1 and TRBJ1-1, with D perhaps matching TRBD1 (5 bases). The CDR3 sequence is CASSVEETVVNTEAFF. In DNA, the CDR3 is TGTGCCAGCAGTGTAGAGGAGACAGTTGTGAACACTGAAGCTTTCTTT.